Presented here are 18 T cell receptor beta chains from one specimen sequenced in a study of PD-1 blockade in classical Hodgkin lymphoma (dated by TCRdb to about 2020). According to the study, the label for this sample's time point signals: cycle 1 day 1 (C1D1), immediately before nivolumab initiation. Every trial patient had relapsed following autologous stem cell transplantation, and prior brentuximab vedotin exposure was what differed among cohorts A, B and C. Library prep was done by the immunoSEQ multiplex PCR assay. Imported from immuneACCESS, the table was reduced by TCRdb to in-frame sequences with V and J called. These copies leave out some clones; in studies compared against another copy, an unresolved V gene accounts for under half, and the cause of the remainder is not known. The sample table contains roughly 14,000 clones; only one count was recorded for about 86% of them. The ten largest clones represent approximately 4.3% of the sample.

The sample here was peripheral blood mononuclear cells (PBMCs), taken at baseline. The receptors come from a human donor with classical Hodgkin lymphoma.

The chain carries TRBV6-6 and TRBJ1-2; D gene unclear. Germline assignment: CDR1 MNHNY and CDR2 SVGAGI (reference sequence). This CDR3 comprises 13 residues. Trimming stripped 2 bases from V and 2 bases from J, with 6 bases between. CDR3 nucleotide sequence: TGTGCCAGCAGTTACGCCAGGAACTATGGCTACACCTTC. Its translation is CASSYARNYGYTF.

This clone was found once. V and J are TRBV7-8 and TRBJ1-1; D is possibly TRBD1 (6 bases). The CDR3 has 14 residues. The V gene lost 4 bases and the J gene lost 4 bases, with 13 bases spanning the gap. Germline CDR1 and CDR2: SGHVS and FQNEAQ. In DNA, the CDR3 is TGTGCCAGCAGCTCAGGGGAGGGAGGCACTGAAGCTTTCTTT. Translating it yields CASSSGEGGTEAFF.

This chain's CDR3 is CASSYGLAGSSSYEQYF. The DNA of the CDR3 is TGCGCCAGCAGCTACGGACTAGCGGGGTCAAGCTCCTACGAGCAGTACTTC. V and J are TRBV5-1 and TRBJ2-7; TRBD2 aligns across 12 bases. The CDR3 extends over 17 amino acids. V dropped 3 bases and J dropped 0; count of bases not matched to a gene: 7. Germline V gives CDR1 SGHRS, CDR2 YFSETQ.

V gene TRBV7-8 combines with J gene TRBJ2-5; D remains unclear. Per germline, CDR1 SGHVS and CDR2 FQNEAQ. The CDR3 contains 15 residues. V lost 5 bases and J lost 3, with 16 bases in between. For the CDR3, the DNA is TGTGCCAGCAGCCTACCCCTTGGGAAGGAAGAGACCCAGTACTTC. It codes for CASSLPLGKEETQYF.

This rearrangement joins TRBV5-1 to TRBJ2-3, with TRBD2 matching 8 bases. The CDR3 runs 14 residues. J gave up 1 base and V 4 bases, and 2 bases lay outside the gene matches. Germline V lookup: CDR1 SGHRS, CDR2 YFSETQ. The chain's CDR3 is CASSPLAGTDTQYF. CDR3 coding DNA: TGCGCCAGCAGCCCACTAGCGGGCACAGATACGCAGTATTTT.

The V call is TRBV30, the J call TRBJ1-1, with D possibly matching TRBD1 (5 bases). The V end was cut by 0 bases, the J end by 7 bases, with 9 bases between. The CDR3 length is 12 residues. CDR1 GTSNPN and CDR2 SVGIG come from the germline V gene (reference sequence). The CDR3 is CAWSVGDFEAFF. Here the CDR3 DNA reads TGTGCCTGGAGTGTGGGGGACTTTGAAGCTTTCTTT.

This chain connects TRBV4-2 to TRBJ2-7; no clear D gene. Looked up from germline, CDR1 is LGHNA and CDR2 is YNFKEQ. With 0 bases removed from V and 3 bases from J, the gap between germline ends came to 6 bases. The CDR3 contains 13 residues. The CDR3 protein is CASSQEVFYEQYF. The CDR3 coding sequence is TGTGCCAGCAGCCAAGAAGTCTTCTACGAGCAGTACTTC.

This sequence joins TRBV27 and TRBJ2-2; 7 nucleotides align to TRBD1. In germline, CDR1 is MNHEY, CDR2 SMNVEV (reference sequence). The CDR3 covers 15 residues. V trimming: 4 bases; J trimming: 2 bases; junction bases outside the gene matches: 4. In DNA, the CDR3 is TGTGCCAGCAGTTGGGGGACAGTCAACACCGGGGAGCTGTTTTTT. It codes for CASSWGTVNTGELFF.

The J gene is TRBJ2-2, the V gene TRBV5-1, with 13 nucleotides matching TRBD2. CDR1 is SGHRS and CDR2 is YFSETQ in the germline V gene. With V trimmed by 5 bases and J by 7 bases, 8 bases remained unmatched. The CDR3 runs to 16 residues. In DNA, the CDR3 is TGCGCCAGCAGTTTCGGACTAGCGGGGGTGAGCGGGGAGCTGTTTTTT. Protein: CASSFGLAGVSGELFF. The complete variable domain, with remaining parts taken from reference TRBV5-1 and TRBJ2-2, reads KAGVTQTPRYLIKTRGQQVTLSCSPISGHRSVSWYQQTPGQGLQFLFEYFSETQRNKGNFPGRFSGRQFSNSRSEMNVSTLELGDSALYLCASSFGLAGVSGELFFGEGSRLTVL.

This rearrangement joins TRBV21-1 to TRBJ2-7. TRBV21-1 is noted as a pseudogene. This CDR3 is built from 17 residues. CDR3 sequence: CASSSGRVETAAYEQYF. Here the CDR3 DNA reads TGTGCCAGCAGCTCGGGGAGAGTGGAGACAGCCGCCTACGAGCAGTACTTC.

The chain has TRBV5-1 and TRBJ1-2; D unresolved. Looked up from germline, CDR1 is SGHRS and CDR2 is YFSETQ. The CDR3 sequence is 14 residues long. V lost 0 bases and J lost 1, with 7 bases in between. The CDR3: CASSLGQVNYGYTF. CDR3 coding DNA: TGCGCCAGCAGCTTGGGGCAGGTTAACTATGGCTACACCTTC.

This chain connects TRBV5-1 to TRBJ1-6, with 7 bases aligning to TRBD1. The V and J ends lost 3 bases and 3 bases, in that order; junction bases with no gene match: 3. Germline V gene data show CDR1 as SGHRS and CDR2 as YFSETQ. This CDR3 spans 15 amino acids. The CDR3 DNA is TGCGCCAGCAGCTCCGGGACAGTCTATAATTCACCCCTCCACTTT. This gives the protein CASSSGTVYNSPLHF.

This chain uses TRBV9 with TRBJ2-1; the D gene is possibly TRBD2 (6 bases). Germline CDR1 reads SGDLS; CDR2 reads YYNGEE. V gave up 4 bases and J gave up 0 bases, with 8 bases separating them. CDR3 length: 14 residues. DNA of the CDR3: TGTGCCAGCAGCCTCGGGAGCTCCTACAATGAGCAGTTCTTC. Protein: CASSLGSSYNEQFF.

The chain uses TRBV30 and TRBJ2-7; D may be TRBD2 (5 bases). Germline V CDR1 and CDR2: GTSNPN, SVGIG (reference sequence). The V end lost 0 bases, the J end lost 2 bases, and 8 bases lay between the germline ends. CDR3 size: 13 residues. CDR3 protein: CAWSVRRPYEQYF. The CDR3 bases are TGTGCCTGGAGTGTGCGGAGGCCCTACGAGCAGTACTTC.

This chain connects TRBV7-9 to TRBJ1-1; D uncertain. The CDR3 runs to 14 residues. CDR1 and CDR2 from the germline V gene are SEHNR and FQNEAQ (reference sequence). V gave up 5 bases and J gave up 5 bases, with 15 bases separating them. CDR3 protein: CASSPLWGMTEAFF. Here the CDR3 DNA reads TGTGCCAGCAGCCCCCTTTGGGGTATGACTGAAGCTTTCTTT.

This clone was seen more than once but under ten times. CDR3 coding DNA: TGTGCCAGCAGCTTATGGGAGGGGGCGGAAGGAAACACCATATATTTT. Its translation: CASSLWEGAEGNTIYF. The chain uses TRBV7-6 and TRBJ1-3; 7 bases fit TRBD1. The CDR3 consists of 16 residues. Germline V gene sequence: CDR1 SGHVS, CDR2 FNYEAQ. Trimming at V came to 2 bases and at J to 4 bases, leaving 8 bases not matched to a gene. The whole variable domain, filled in from reference TRBV7-6 and TRBJ1-3, reads GAGVSQSPRYKVTKRGQDVALRCDPISGHVSLYWYRQALGQGPEFLTYFNYEAQQDKSGLPNDRFSAERPEGSISTLTIQRTEQRDSAMYRCASSLWEGAEGNTIYFGEGSWLTVV.

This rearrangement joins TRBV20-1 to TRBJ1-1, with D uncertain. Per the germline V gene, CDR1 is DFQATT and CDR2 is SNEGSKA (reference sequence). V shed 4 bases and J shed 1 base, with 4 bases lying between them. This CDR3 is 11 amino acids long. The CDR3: CSAMGNTEAFF. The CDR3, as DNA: TGCAGTGCTATGGGGAACACTGAAGCTTTCTTT.

CDR3 loop: CASSYNRDHEQYF. The CDR3 nucleotides are TGTGCCAGCAGCTACAACAGGGACCACGAGCAGTACTTC. V and J are TRBV6-5 and TRBJ2-7, with D perhaps TRBD1 (6 bases). The germline V gene encodes CDR1 MNHEY and CDR2 SVGAGI. Trimming pared 6 bases from V and 5 bases from J, leaving 14 bases between. The CDR3 is 13 residues long.